The entry below gives a single T cell receptor beta chain sequence along with its context. The antigen is unknown. The data derive from a study of cytomegalovirus exposure and HLA in healthy donors. Findings and caveats of the study: There were some public TCRs occurring in many donors, but most TCR sequences were rare. Earlier analysis found most TCR beta V segments productive about 87% or about 30% of the time. Cytomegalovirus-associated TCR beta chains were listed, numbering 164.

Primers for the PCR totalled 60 Vbeta and 13 Jbeta. Using immunoSEQ multiplex PCR, the repertoire was profiled, and TCRdb retains in-frame clones only, with some absent. The sample shows 150,000 to 200,000 clones, approximately 70% of them seen only once. Germline values: CDR1 SGHTA, CDR2 FQGNSA. V gave up 1 base and J gave up 0 bases; unmatched junction bases: 0. The CDR3 length is 15 residues. This clonotype was sampled from a woman aged 25 to 39 in good health and CMV-seronegative. The specimen sequenced was PBMCs. The chain joins TRBV7-2 to TRBJ1-3; 7 bases line up with TRBD1. CDR3 region: CASSLGDSSGNTIYF. CDR3 bases: TGTGCCAGCAGCTTAGGGGACAGCTCTGGAAACACCATATATTTT.